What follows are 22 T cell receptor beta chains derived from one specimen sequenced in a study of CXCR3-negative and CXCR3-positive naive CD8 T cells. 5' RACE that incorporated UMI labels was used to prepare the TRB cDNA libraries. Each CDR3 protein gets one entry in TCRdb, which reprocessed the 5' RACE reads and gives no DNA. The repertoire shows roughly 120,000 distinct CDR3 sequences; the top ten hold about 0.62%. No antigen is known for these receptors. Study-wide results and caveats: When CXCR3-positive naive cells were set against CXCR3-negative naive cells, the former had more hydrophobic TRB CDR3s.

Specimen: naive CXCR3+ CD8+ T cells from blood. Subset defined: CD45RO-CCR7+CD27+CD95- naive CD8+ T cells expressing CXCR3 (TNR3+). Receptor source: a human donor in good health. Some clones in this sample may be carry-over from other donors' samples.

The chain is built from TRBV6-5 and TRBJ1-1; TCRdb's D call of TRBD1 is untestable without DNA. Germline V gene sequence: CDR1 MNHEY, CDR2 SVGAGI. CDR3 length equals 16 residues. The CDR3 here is CASSYSQWAVVTEAFF.

CDR3: CASSGGPSEQYF. This chain connects TRBV2 to TRBJ2-7; without DNA, the TCRdb call of TRBD1 cannot be checked. CDR1 is SNHLY, CDR2 FYNNEI, per germline. The CDR3 is 12 amino acids.

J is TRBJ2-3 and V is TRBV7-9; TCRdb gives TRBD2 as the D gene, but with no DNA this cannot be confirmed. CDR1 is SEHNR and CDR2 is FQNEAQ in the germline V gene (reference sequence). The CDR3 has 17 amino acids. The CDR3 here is CASSARTSGGRTDTQYF.

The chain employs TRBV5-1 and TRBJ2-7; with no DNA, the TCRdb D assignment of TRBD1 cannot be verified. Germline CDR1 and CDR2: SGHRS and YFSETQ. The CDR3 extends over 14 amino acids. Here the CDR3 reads CASAGTGDSYEQYF.

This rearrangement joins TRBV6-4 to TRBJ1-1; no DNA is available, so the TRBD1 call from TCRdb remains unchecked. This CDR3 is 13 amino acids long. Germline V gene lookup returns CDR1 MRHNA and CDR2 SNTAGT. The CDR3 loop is CASSDRDNTEAFF.

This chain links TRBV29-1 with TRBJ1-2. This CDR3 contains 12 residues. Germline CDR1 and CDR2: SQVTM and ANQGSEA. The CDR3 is CSVDGSRYGYTF.

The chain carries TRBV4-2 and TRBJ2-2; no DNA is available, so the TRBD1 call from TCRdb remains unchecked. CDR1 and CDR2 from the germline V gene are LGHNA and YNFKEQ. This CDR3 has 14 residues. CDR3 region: CASSLPGGGGELFF.

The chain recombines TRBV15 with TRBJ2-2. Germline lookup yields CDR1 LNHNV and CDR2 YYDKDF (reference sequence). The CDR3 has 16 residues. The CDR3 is CATRATSRPNTGELFF.

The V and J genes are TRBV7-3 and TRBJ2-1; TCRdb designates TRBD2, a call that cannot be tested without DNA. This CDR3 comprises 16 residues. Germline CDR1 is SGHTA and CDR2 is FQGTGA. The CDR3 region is CASSLGTSVSYNEQFF.

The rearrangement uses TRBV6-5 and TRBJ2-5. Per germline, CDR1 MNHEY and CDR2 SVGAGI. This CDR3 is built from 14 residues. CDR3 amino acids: CASSYTRYQETQYF.

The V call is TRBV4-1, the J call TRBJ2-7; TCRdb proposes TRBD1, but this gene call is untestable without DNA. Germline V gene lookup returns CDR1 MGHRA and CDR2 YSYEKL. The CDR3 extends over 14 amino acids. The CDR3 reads CASSTGRGAYEQYF.

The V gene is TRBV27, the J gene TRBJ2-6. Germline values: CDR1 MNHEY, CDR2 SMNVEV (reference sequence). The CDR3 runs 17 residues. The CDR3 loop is CASSTWDTDSGANVLTF.

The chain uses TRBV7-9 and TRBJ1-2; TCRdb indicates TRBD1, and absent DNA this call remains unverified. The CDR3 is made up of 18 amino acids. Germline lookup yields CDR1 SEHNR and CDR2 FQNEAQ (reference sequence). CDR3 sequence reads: CASSPPYFHRDRDYGYTF.

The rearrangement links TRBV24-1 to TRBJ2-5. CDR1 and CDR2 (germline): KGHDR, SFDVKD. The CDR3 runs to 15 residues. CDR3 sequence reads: CATSDSLTAQETQYF.

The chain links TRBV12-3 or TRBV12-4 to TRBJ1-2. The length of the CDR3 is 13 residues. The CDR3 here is CASSLSRDYGYTF.

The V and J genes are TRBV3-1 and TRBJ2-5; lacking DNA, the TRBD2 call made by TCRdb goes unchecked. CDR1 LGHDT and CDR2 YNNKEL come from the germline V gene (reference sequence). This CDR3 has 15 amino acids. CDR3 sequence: CASSEAGGLEETQYF.

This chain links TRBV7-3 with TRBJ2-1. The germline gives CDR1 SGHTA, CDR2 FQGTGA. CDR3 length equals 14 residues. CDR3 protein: CASSLSGDHNEQFF.

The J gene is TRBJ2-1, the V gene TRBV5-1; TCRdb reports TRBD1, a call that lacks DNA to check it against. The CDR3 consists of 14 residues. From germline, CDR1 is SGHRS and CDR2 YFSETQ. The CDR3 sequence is CASSHSTGHNEQFF.

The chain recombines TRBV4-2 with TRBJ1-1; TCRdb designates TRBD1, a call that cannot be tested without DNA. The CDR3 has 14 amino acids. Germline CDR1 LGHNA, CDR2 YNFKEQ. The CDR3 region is CASSHPGQNTEAFF.

CDR3 protein: CAISETGGSEQFF. This chain links TRBV10-3 with TRBJ2-1; TCRdb's D gene call, TRBD1, goes unchecked for lack of DNA. CDR1 is ENHRY and CDR2 is SYGVKD in the germline V gene. The length of the CDR3 is 13 residues.

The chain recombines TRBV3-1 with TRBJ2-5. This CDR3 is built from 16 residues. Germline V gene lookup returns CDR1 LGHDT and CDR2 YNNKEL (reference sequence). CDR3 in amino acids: CASSQTAYVYQETQYF.

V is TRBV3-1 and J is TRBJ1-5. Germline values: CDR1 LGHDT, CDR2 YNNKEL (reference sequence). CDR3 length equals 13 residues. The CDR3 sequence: CASSQADSQPQHF.